Listed here is a single T cell receptor beta chain. Its antigen remains unknown. The PCR employed 60 Vbeta primers together with 13 Jbeta primers. TCRdb's copy holds only in-frame clones and misses some; the assay was immunoSEQ multiplex PCR. Among roughly 130,000 clones listed, 80% were seen once. The length of the CDR3 is 14 residues. From germline, CDR1 is SGHNT and CDR2 YYREEE (reference sequence). J lost 3 bases, V lost 4 bases, and 7 bases had no gene match. This entry belongs to a study of cytomegalovirus exposure and HLA in healthy donors. Study outcomes and limitations: Previously analyzed data showed that most TCR beta V segments were productive at a frequency of about 87% or about 30%.

In nominal health when sampled, donors likely had unrecorded immune exposures nonetheless. The sequencing sample was made of PBMCs. The chain recombines TRBV5-4 with TRBJ2-7, with 7 bases lining up with TRBD1. This TCR came from a middle-aged man in good health and CMV-seronegative. CDR3 sequence reads: CASSRQGLSYEQYF. The CDR3 coding sequence is TGTGCCAGCAGCCGACAGGGCCTAAGCTACGAGCAGTACTTC.